One sample yielded the 26 T cell receptor beta chains listed below, sequenced in a study of metastatic and nonmetastatic thyroid tumors. TCRdb ran MiXCR on the PCR reads. The data contain roughly 34,000 clones, 33% of them singletons. No patient received treatment before thyroid surgery. The specimen was tumor tissue. The source is a female donor with papillary thyroid cancer or a benign thyroid nodule (not recorded which). Some clones in this sample may be carry-over from other donors' samples.

The chain has TRBV12-3 or TRBV12-4 and TRBJ2-3; 9 nucleotides match TRBD2. After removal of 6 bases from V and 6 bases from J, the junction contained 7 bases not matched to a gene. This CDR3 is built from 14 residues. The CDR3 sequence is CASRWREGGDTQYF. The CDR3 DNA reads TGTGCCAGCAGGTGGCGGGAGGGGGGGGATACGCAGTATTTT.

This chain connects TRBV12-3 or TRBV12-4 to TRBJ2-1; 8 bases match TRBD1. This CDR3 contains 14 residues. The V gene end was trimmed by 6 bases and the J gene end by 6 bases; junction bases not matched to a gene: 7. CDR3 nucleotide sequence: TGTGCCAGCAGGTCGGGACAGGAGGCCAATGAGCAGTTCTTC. Translated, it gives CASRSGQEANEQFF.

This clone was observed a handful of times. The chain combines TRBV28 with TRBJ1-2, with 9 bases matching TRBD1. Germline CDR1 is MDHEN and CDR2 is SYDVKM. V lost 3 bases and J lost 2; bases outside the gene matches: 4. This CDR3 comprises 15 residues. CDR3 in amino acids: CASSFIGTGNYGYTF. Here the CDR3 DNA reads TGTGCCAGCAGTTTTATAGGGACAGGGAACTATGGCTACACCTTC.

This clone was counted between two and nine times. The chain carries TRBV12-3 or TRBV12-4 and TRBJ1-5; D remains ambiguous. Trimming removed 4 bases from V and 7 bases from J, with 11 bases in between. The CDR3 covers 13 residues. The CDR3 protein is CASSSGSRQPQHF. The CDR3 nucleotides are TGTGCCAGCAGTTCAGGTAGTCGACAGCCCCAGCATTTT.

This clone turned up a few times. V gene TRBV6-1 combines with J gene TRBJ2-7; 8 positions match TRBD1. V lost 6 bases, J lost 6 bases, and 10 bases stayed unmatched. Germline V gene lookup returns CDR1 MNHNS and CDR2 SASEGT. The CDR3 covers 14 residues. CDR3 in DNA: TGTGCCAGCAGAACGGGGACAGGACTGGCCGAGCAGTACTTC. It encodes CASRTGTGLAEQYF.

This clone turned up a few times. The genes are TRBV7-2 and TRBJ2-7; D is ambiguous. Trimming took off 5 bases at V and 4 bases at J, with 12 bases between the two ends. The CDR3 runs to 13 residues. Germline V gives CDR1 SGHTA, CDR2 FQGNSA. CDR3 protein: CASSHVGWYEQYF. The CDR3 DNA reads as TGTGCCAGCAGCCACGTGGGGTGGTACGAGCAGTACTTC. The full variable domain, its missing parts supplied by reference TRBV7-2 and TRBJ2-7, is GAGVSQSPSNKVTEKGKDVELRCDPISGHTALYWYRQSLGQGLEFLIYFQGNSAPDKSGLPSDRFSAERTGGSVSTLTIQRTQQEDSAVYLCASSHVGWYEQYFGPGTRLTVT.

This clone was seen only a few times. V is TRBV12-3 or TRBV12-4 and J is TRBJ2-2; TRBD1 aligns across 9 bases. This CDR3 contains 15 residues. V lost 5 bases, J lost 5 bases, and 6 bases stayed unmatched. CDR3 amino acids: CASSSGQGRTGELFF. In nucleotides, the CDR3 is TGTGCCAGCAGTAGTGGACAGGGGCGAACCGGGGAGCTGTTTTTT.

The chain links TRBV15 to TRBJ2-7, with 7 bases aligning to TRBD1. V lost 1 base and J lost 9; bases outside the gene matches: 3. This CDR3 contains 12 residues. The V gene's germline CDR1 is LNHNV and CDR2 YYDKDF (reference sequence). CDR3 in DNA: TGTGCCACCAGCAGAGGTAGGGGGCTGCAGTACTTC. Its translation: CATSRGRGLQYF.

Notes on this clone: This clone may be a read error of a much larger clone one base away. The V call is TRBV20-1, the J call TRBJ2-1; 12 bases are shared with TRBD2. This CDR3 contains 15 residues. The V segment lost 5 bases and the J segment 6 bases; nucleotides outside the gene matches: 8. CDR1 DFQATT and CDR2 SNEGSKA come from the germline V gene (reference sequence). CDR3 protein: CSAAARLAGVNEQFF. In DNA, the CDR3 is TGCAGTGCTGCTGCCCGACTAGCGGGAGTCAATGAGCAGTTCTTC.

The rearrangement uses TRBV5-1 and TRBJ2-7; a weak D match, TRBD1 (5 bases). This CDR3 is built from 14 residues. Germline V gene data show CDR1 as SGHRS and CDR2 as YFSETQ. Trimming removed 0 bases from V and 0 bases from J, with 7 bases in between. The CDR3 sequence: CASSLDQGSYEQYF. In DNA form, the CDR3 reads TGCGCCAGCAGCTTGGACCAGGGCTCCTACGAGCAGTACTTC.

The CDR3, as DNA: TGCAGCGACTTATCCTCAGGGGGGATGAACACTGAAGCTTTCTTT. It specifies CSDLSSGGMNTEAFF. The chain joins TRBV29-1 to TRBJ1-1; 7 bases match TRBD1. This CDR3 has 15 residues. Trimming removed 7 bases from V and 0 bases from J; junction bases left unmatched: 11. The germline gives CDR1 SQVTM, CDR2 ANQGSEA.

The gene calls are TRBV6-5 and TRBJ1-6; D is unclear. Trimming took off 0 bases at V and 4 bases at J, with 10 bases between the two ends. This CDR3 contains 16 residues. Germline V lookup: CDR1 MNHEY, CDR2 SVGAGI. The CDR3 protein is CASSYSVGAYNSPLHF. CDR3 bases: TGTGCCAGCAGTTACTCGGTTGGAGCTTATAATTCACCCCTCCACTTT.

The rearrangement links TRBV7-8 to TRBJ2-2; D is possibly TRBD2 (5 bases). V was trimmed by 2 bases and J by 0 bases, leaving 10 bases between them. The CDR3 covers 16 residues. Germline CDR1 SGHVS, CDR2 FQNEAQ. CDR3 region: CASSLTRAPNTGELFF. CDR3 nucleotides: TGTGCCAGCAGCTTAACTAGGGCCCCGAACACCGGGGAGCTGTTTTTT.

This sequence joins TRBV7-8 and TRBJ2-1; a possible D gene is TRBD2 (5 bases). V shed 0 bases and J shed 10 bases, with 10 bases lying between them. Germline loops: CDR1 SGHVS, CDR2 FQNEAQ. CDR3 length: 13 amino acids. The CDR3 nucleotides are TGTGCCAGCAGCTTAGCGCGGGCAAGGGAGCAGTTCTTC. The encoded protein is CASSLARAREQFF.

This clone was picked up a small number of times. An end of the junction does not agree with germline; a read error may underlie this. The chain couples TRBV12-3 or TRBV12-4 to TRBJ2-7; possibly TRBD2 for D (5 bases). This CDR3 comprises 14 residues. CDR3 in amino acids: CASSPGLEPYEQHF. In DNA form, the CDR3 reads TGTGCCAGCAGTCCCGGACTGGAACCCTACGAGCAGCACTTC.

The chain employs TRBV20-1 and TRBJ2-7; TRBD2 matches at 7 bases. In germline, CDR1 is DFQATT, CDR2 SNEGSKA (reference sequence). The CDR3 totals 15 residues. V shed 1 base and J 3 bases; nucleotides not matched to a gene: 9. CDR3 in amino acids: CSARGRSGIGYEQYF. The CDR3 DNA reads as TGCAGTGCTAGAGGCAGGAGCGGGATAGGCTACGAGCAGTACTTC.

A few counts support this clone. Additional DNA sequences in this sample encode the identical CDR3. The CDR3 region has the DNA TGTGCCAGCAGTGAAGGAGCGGGAGGTGGTGAGACCCAGTACTTC. Translation: CASSEGAGGGETQYF. V gene TRBV2 combines with J gene TRBJ2-5; TRBD2 aligns across 9 bases. The J segment lost 5 bases and the V segment lost 1 base, leaving 5 bases of the junction unmatched. CDR1 is SNHLY and CDR2 is FYNNEI in the germline V gene. The CDR3 totals 15 residues.

A single count supports this clone. The gene calls are TRBV11-3 and TRBJ1-4, with TRBD1 matching over 8 bases. This CDR3 is built from 16 residues. With V trimmed by 0 bases and J by 8 bases, 8 bases remained unmatched. Germline V gene lookup returns CDR1 SGHNT and CDR2 YENEEA. The CDR3 DNA follows: TGTGCCAGCAGCTTAGATTCCGGGACAGGAAGAGAAAAACTGTTTTTT. It codes for CASSLDSGTGREKLFF.

This clone turned up a few times. This sequence joins TRBV12-3 or TRBV12-4 and TRBJ2-3; D ambiguous. The V gene lost 8 bases and the J gene lost 0 bases, with 15 bases spanning the gap. The CDR3 loop spans 15 amino acids. CDR3 nucleotides: TGTGCCAGCTTTACCAGCGTAGATAGCACAGATACGCAGTATTTT. Amino acid sequence: CASFTSVDSTDTQYF.

The chain recombines TRBV9 with TRBJ1-2, with 7 bases fitting TRBD1. The CDR3 is 14 residues long. Germline-derived CDR1 and CDR2 are SGDLS and YYNGEE. V lost 4 bases, J lost 2 bases, and 5 bases stayed unmatched. The CDR3: CASSTQQGNYGYTF. As DNA, the CDR3 is TGTGCCAGCAGCACCCAACAGGGGAACTATGGCTACACCTTC.

This clone was counted a few times. The chain couples TRBV5-1 to TRBJ1-1; D is unclear. CDR3 length: 14 amino acids. The V and J ends lost 0 bases and 2 bases respectively, with 8 bases between them. CDR1 and CDR2 from the germline V gene are SGHRS and YFSETQ. The CDR3 DNA sequence: TGCGCCAGCAGCTTGGGCCAGGCTAACACTGAAGCTTTCTTT. This translates into CASSLGQANTEAFF.

V and J are TRBV7-2 and TRBJ2-3; D possibly corresponds to TRBD2 (6 bases). Trimming removed 0 bases at V and 0 bases at J, with 7 bases between. Germline V gene lookup returns CDR1 SGHTA and CDR2 FQGNSA. The CDR3 is made up of 15 amino acids. The CDR3: CASSLAGGSTDTQYF. In nucleotides, the CDR3 is TGTGCCAGCAGCTTAGCCGGGGGTAGCACAGATACGCAGTATTTT.

The chain recombines TRBV20-1 with TRBJ2-3, with D unclear. This CDR3 has 13 amino acids. Trimming removed 1 base from V and 5 bases from J, with 10 bases in between. Germline values: CDR1 DFQATT, CDR2 SNEGSKA (reference sequence). CDR3 DNA sequence: TGCAGTGCTAGAGTTCCGCAACGAGATACGCAGTATTTT. Its translation: CSARVPQRDTQYF.

In this sample, this clone turned up a few times. The chain recombines TRBV6-2 or TRBV6-3 with TRBJ2-7, with D hard to call. Germline V lookup: CDR1 MNHEY, CDR2 SVGEGT. V was shortened by 0 bases and J by 3 bases, with 6 bases between the two germline ends. The CDR3 extends over 13 amino acids. CDR3 DNA sequence: TGTGCCAGCAGTTACTCAGTCCTCTACGAGCAGTACTTC. Its translation: CASSYSVLYEQYF.

This clone was seen once. The germline gene is not matched at one end of the junction; a read error may be the cause. The chain recombines TRBV7-2 with TRBJ2-1; tentatively, D is TRBD2 (6 bases). Germline V gene sequence: CDR1 SGHTA, CDR2 FQGNSA. The CDR3 covers 16 residues. The CDR3 protein is CASSLAYGSSYNEQFF. The CDR3 bases are TGTGCCAGCAGCCTAGCCTACGGGAGCTCCTACAATGAGCAGTTCTTC.

This clone appeared a few times. V is TRBV28 and J is TRBJ2-3; 7 nucleotides align to TRBD2. The CDR3 loop spans 16 amino acids. The germline gives CDR1 MDHEN, CDR2 SYDVKM. V was pared by 5 bases and J by 2 bases, with 10 bases of the junction left unmatched. The CDR3 nucleotides read TGTGCCAGCAGTGAGATGAAGCGGGAAAACACAGATACGCAGTATTTT. This codes for CASSEMKRENTDTQYF.